The T cell receptor (beta chain) under discussion was sequenced for a study of blood T cell repertoires in COVID-19. There are 12 residues in the CDR3. V was shortened by 7 bases and J by 7 bases, with 8 bases between the two germline ends. Per the germline V gene, CDR1 is MGHDK and CDR2 is SYGVNS. The method was immunoSEQ multiplex PCR; TCRdb's version includes in-frame clones alone and lacks a portion of them. The data show over 150,000 clones, approximately 84% seen once. The chain is built from TRBV25-1 and TRBJ1-6; D remains ambiguous. Specimen: PBMCs or T cells enriched from blood (not recorded which). This sequence originates from a young woman who had recovered from COVID-19. CDR3 in DNA: TGTGCCAGCATGAACCGGAATTCACCCCTCCACTTT. Its translation is CASMNRNSPLHF.